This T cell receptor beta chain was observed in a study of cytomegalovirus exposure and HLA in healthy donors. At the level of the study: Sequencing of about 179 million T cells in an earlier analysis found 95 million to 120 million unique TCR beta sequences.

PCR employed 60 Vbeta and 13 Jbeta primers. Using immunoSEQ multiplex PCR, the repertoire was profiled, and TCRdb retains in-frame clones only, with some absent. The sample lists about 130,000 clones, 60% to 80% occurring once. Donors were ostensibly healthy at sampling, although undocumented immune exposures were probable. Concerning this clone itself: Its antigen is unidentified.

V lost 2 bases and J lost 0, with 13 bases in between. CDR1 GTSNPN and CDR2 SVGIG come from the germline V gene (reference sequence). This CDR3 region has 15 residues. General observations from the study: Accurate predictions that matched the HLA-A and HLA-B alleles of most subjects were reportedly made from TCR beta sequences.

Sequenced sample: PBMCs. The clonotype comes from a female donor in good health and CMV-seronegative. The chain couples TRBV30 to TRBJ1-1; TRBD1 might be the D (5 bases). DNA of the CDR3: TGTGCCTGGAGTCCGACAGCTACTCTGAACACTGAAGCTTTCTTT. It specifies CAWSPTATLNTEAFF.